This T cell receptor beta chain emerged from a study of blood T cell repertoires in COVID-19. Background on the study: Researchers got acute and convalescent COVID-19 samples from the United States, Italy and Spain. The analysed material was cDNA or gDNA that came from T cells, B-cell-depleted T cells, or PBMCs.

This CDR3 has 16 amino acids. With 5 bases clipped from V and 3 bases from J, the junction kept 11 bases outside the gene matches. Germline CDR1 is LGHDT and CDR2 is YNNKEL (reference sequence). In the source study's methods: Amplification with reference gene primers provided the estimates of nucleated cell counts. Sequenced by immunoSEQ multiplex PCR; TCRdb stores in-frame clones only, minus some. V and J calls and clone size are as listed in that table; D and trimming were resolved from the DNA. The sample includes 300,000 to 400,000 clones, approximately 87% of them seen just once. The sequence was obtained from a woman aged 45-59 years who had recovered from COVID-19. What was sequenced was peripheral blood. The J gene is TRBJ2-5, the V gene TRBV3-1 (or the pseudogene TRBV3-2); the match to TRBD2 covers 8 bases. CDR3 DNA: TGTGCCAGCAGCTCCGGGGGGCTAGCGGGTAAAGAGACCCAGTACTTC. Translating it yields CASSSGGLAGKETQYF.